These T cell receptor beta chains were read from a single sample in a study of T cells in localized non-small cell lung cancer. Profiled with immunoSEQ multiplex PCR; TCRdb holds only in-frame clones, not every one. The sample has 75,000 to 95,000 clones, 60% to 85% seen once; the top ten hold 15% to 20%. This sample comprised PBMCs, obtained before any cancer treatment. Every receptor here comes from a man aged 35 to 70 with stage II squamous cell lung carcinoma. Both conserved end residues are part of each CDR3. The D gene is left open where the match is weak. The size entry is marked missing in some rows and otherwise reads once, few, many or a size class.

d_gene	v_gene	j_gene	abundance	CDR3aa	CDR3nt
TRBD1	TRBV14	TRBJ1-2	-	CASSQELPGGYGYTF	TGTGCCAGCAGCCAAGAATTGCCAGGGGGATATGGCTACACCTTC
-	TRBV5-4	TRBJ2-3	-	CASSYEGNTQYF	TGTGCCAGCAGCTACGAGGGGAATACGCAGTATTTT
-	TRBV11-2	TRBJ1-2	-	CASSLGLGAREEIGYTF	TGTGCCAGCAGCTTAGGATTAGGGGCCAGGGAGGAAATTGGCTACACCTTC
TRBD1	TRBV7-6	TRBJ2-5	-	CASSPDRGKTQYF	TGTGCCAGCAGTCCTGACAGGGGGAAGACCCAGTACTTC
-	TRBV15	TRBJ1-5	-	CATSTETGRNQPQHF	TGTGCCACCAGCACAGAAACAGGACGCAATCAGCCCCAGCATTTT
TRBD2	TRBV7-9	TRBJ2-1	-	CASSSKAGESYSYNEQFF	TGTGCCAGCAGCTCTAAGGCGGGGGAATCCTACTCCTACAATGAGCAGTTCTTC
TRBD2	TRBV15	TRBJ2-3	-	CATHPGRGDADTQYF	TGTGCCACCCACCCGGGGCGGGGGGACGCAGATACGCAGTATTTT
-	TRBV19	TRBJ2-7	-	CASSQGGYEQYF	TGTGCCAGTAGTCAAGGGGGCTACGAGCAGTACTTC
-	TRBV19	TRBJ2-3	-	CASTSGDTQYF	-
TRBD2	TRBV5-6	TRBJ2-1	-	CASSLPGLAGTYNEQFF	TGTGCCAGCAGCTTGCCCGGGCTAGCGGGAACGTACAATGAGCAGTTCTTC
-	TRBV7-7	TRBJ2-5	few	CASSLDKLETQYF	TGTGCTAGCAGCTTAGACAAACTAGAGACCCAGTACTTC
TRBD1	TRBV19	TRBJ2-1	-	CASSHWAGQGFHEQFF	TGTGCCAGTAGCCATTGGGCGGGACAGGGTTTTCATGAGCAGTTCTTC
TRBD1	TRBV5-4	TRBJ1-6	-	CASTITGADYNSPLHF	TGTGCCAGCACAATAACAGGGGCCGACTATAATTCACCCCTCCACTTT
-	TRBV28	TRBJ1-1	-	CASSFPGPNTEAFF	TGTGCCAGCAGTTTTCCAGGACCTAACACTGAAGCTTTCTTT
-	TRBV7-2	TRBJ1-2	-	CASSLARRGDYGYTF	TGTGCCAGCAGCTTAGCCAGGAGAGGGGACTATGGCTACACCTTC
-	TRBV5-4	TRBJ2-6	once	CASSLARGSGANVLTF	TGTGCCAGCAGCTTGGCCCGAGGCTCTGGGGCCAACGTCCTGACTTTC
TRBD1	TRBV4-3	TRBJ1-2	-	CASSQEVVATGTGGHGYTF	TGCGCCAGCAGCCAAGAAGTAGTAGCCACCGGGACAGGGGGCCATGGCTACACCTTC
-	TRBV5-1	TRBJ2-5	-	CASSVDTPETQYF	TGCGCCAGCAGCGTGGACACTCCAGAGACCCAGTACTTC
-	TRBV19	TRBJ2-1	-	CASSLQGSYNEQFF	TGTGCCAGTAGCTTGCAGGGGTCTTACAATGAGCAGTTCTTC
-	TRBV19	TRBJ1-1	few	CASSIGGQGFITEAFF	TGTGCCAGTAGTATAGGGGGGCAGGGGTTCATCACTGAAGCTTTCTTT
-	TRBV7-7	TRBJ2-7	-	CASSGPGRDSYEQYF	TGTGCTAGCAGCGGCCCGGGACGGGACTCCTACGAGCAGTACTTC
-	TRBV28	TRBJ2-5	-	CASSLGVELETQYF	TGTGCCAGCAGTTTGGGGGTCGAGTTAGAGACCCAGTACTTC
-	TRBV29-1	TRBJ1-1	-	CSVEFGQQNTEAFF	TGCAGCGTTGAATTTGGGCAGCAGAACACTGAAGCTTTCTTT
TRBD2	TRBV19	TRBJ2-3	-	CASSRGAGGPRDTQYF	TGTGCCAGTAGTAGGGGAGCGGGAGGGCCGAGAGATACGCAGTATTTT
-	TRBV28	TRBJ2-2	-	CASTGGGAGNGELFF	TGTGCCAGCACCGGAGGGGGGGCAGGGAACGGGGAGCTGTTTTTT
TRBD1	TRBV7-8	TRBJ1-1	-	CASSSGQGGATEAFF	TGTGCCAGCAGCTCCGGACAGGGTGGGGCCACTGAAGCTTTCTTT
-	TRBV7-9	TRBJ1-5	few	CASSPSSASDQPQHF	TGTGCCAGCAGCCCATCGTCGGCCAGCGATCAGCCCCAGCATTTT
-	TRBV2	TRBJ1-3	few	CASASESSGNTIYF	TGTGCCAGCGCGTCGGAGAGTTCTGGAAACACCATATATTTT
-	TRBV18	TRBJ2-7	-	CASSLLGGGFIYEQYF	TGTGCCAGCTCCCTGTTGGGGGGGGGCTTTATCTACGAGCAGTACTTC
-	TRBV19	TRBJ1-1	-	CASSPSRGWNTEAFF	TGTGCCAGTAGTCCAAGCCGGGGGTGGAACACTGAAGCTTTCTTT
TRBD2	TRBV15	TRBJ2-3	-	CATTPRGGATDTQYF	TGTGCCACCACCCCCCGGGGGGGGGCCACAGATACGCAGTATTTT
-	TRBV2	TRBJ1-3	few	CASSAGVGNTIYF	TGTGCCAGCAGTGCCGGGGTCGGAAACACCATATATTTT
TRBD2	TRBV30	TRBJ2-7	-	CAWSKASGSYEQYF	TGTGCCTGGAGTAAGGCTAGCGGGAGCTACGAGCAGTACTTC
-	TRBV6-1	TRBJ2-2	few	CASRWGSDTGELFF	TGTGCCAGCAGATGGGGTTCGGACACCGGGGAGCTGTTTTTT
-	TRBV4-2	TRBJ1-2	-	CASSQPHVGLSNGYTF	TGTGCCAGCAGCCAACCCCACGTGGGACTAAGCAATGGCTACACCTTC
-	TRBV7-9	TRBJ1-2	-	CASSLGSPYGYTF	TGTGCCAGCAGCCTGGGGAGCCCCTATGGCTACACCTTC
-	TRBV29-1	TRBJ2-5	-	CSVDRTRDGSETQYF	TGCAGCGTTGATCGCACCAGGGATGGCTCAGAGACCCAGTACTTC
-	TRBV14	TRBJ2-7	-	CASSQDYSWEGDEQYF	TGTGCCAGCAGCCAAGATTACAGTTGGGAGGGGGACGAGCAGTACTTC
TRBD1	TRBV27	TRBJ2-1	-	CASRPDRVDEYNEQFF	TGTGCCAGCAGACCAGACAGGGTGGACGAGTACAATGAGCAGTTCTTC
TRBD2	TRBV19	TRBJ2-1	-	CASKRESSYNEQFF	TGTGCCAGTAAGCGGGAGAGCTCCTACAATGAGCAGTTCTTC
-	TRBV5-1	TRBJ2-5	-	CASSPMGPYQETQYF	TGCGCCAGCAGCCCGATGGGCCCGTACCAAGAGACCCAGTACTTC
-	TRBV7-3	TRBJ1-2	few	CASSLTDGNYGYTF	TGTGCCAGCAGCTTAACGGACGGGAACTATGGCTACACCTTC
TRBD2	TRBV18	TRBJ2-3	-	CASSPRASGATDTQYF	TGTGCCAGCTCACCACGGGCTAGCGGGGCCACAGATACGCAGTATTTT
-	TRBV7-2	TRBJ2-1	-	CASSLGGELYNEQFF	TGTGCCAGCAGCTTAGGAGGGGAGCTCTACAATGAGCAGTTCTTC
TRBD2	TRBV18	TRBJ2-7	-	CASSPQAGAGEQYF	TGTGCCAGCTCACCCCAAGCGGGAGCGGGGGAGCAGTACTTC
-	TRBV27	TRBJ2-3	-	CASGFGVGGGQYF	TGTGCCAGCGGGTTCGGAGTGGGGGGAGGGCAGTATTTT
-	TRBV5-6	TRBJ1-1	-	CASSLGGGGTEAFF	TGTGCCAGCAGCTTGGGGGGAGGTGGCACTGAAGCTTTCTTT
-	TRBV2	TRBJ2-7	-	CASSLTTRYEQYF	TGTGCCAGCAGTTTAACGACCCGCTACGAGCAGTACTTC
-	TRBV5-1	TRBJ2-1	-	CASSYQGEHEQFF	TGCGCCAGCAGCTACCAAGGGGAGCATGAGCAGTTCTTC
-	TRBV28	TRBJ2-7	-	CASLGGVAENYEQYF	TGTGCCAGCCTGGGTGGGGTAGCGGAGAACTACGAGCAGTACTTC
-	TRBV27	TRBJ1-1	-	CASSLAPPEGGTEAFF	TGTGCCAGCAGTTTAGCCCCCCCGGAGGGGGGCACTGAAGCTTTCTTT
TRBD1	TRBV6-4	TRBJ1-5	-	CASIDRDRGQESNQPQHF	TGTGCCAGCATCGACAGGGACAGGGGGCAGGAGAGCAATCAGCCCCAGCATTTT
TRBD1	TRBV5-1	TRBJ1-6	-	CASSSGQGRDPLHF	TGCGCCAGCAGCAGCGGACAGGGTCGAGATCCCCTCCACTTT
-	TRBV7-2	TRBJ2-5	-	CASSLAGRGETQYF	TGTGCCAGCAGCTTAGCGGGGAGGGGGGAGACCCAGTACTTC